The 16 T cell receptor beta chains reported below all come from one sample, sequenced in a study of blood T cells in healthy people across ages. The authors ran a second PCR of about 6 to 11 cycles using a sample-barcoded 5' primer and a J-beta primer mix. TCRdb called the 5' RACE reads again in MiXCR, with one record for every CDR3 protein. The sample has under 1,100,000 distinct CDR3 sequences; roughly a quarter are singletons. The data also belong to a second study, concerning T cells of mothers and their children.

Sequencing input: blood. These receptor sequences come from a girl aged 2 to 10 in good health.

The chain couples TRBV29-1 to TRBJ1-1; no firm D call. The CDR3 runs 13 residues. Germline assignment: CDR1 SQVTM and CDR2 ANQGSEA. Trimming took off 4 bases at V and 4 bases at J, with 13 bases between the two ends. The CDR3 nucleotides are TGCAGCGTTGGGTCTGGGGAGGGCACTGAAGCTTTCTTT. Translating gives CSVGSGEGTEAFF.

This clonotype was seen repeatedly, ten times or more. The gene calls are TRBV2 and TRBJ2-7, with a weak D call TRBD1 (6 bases). CDR3 size: 13 residues. The germline CDR1 and CDR2 sequences are SNHLY and FYNNEI. Trimming removed 8 bases from V and 3 bases from J, with 14 bases in between. The CDR3 bases are TGTGCCAGCGAGGGGGACCTCCGCTACGAGCAGTACTTC. Amino acid sequence: CASEGDLRYEQYF.

This clonotype was seen more than once but under ten times. The V and J genes are TRBV20-1 and TRBJ2-5; D is uncertain. The DNA end is a closer match to TRBJ2-7, so the J assignment may be wrong. The germline V gene encodes CDR1 DFQATT and CDR2 SNEGSKA (reference sequence). CDR3 length: 12 residues. The CDR3 here is CSATDSLGEQYF. The CDR3 region has the DNA TGCAGTGCTACCGATAGTCTGGGCGAGCAGTACTTC.

This clonotype was counted ten times or more. The chain carries TRBV5-1 and TRBJ2-5, with 7 bases identical to TRBD2. The CDR3 sequence is 13 residues long. V lost 2 bases, J lost 3 bases, and 1 base stayed unmatched. Germline CDR1 reads SGHRS; CDR2 reads YFSETQ. CDR3 sequence: CASSFTSEETQYF. The CDR3 DNA reads as TGCGCCAGCAGCTTTACTAGCGAAGAGACCCAGTACTTC.

The V gene is TRBV5-1, the J gene TRBJ1-1; D not certain. This CDR3 is built from 15 residues. The germline CDR1 and CDR2 sequences are SGHRS and YFSETQ. Trimming cost V 0 bases and J 0 bases, with 9 bases left between them. Here the CDR3 DNA reads TGCGCCAGCAGCTTGGAGGCGGGAATGAACACTGAAGCTTTCTTT. The encoded protein is CASSLEAGMNTEAFF.

This clonotype was counted between two and nine times. The chain couples TRBV29-1 to TRBJ1-1, with a possible D match to TRBD1 (5 bases). The germline V gene encodes CDR1 SQVTM and CDR2 ANQGSEA. This CDR3 comprises 13 residues. The CDR3 bases are TGCAACACTATGGGGCCCAGCGACACTGAAGCTTTCTTT. This sequence encodes CNTMGPSDTEAFF.

This clonotype was seen a handful of times. CDR3 nucleotides: TGCGCCAGCAGCCAATCCGGCAGGGGAGGGTATGGCTACACCTTC. Its translation is CASSQSGRGGYGYTF. V gene TRBV5-1 combines with J gene TRBJ1-2, with D tentatively TRBD1 (6 bases). CDR1 is SGHRS, CDR2 YFSETQ, per germline. The CDR3 sequence is 15 residues long. Trimming left V 4 bases short and J 5 bases short, with 18 bases between.

This clonotype was recorded a few times. CDR3 sequence reads: CSVEGGTGHGYTF. CDR3 nucleotide sequence: TGCAGCGTTGAGGGCGGGACAGGGCATGGCTACACCTTC. The genes are TRBV29-1 and TRBJ1-2, with 9 bases that match TRBD1. The ends lost 3 bases at V and 6 bases at J; junction bases unmatched: 5. The CDR3 consists of 13 residues. CDR1 and CDR2 from the germline V gene are SQVTM and ANQGSEA.

This chain joins TRBV20-1 and TRBJ2-1; unclear D gene. The J call may be incorrect, as the DNA end agrees better with TRBJ2-7. Germline values: CDR1 DFQATT, CDR2 SNEGSKA (reference sequence). This CDR3 contains 13 residues. CDR3 region: CSALDNWSYEQYF. DNA of the CDR3: TGCAGTGCTCTTGATAATTGGAGCTACGAGCAGTACTTC.

This clonotype was seen a handful of times. This chain links TRBV7-9 with TRBJ2-5; D gene uncertain. This CDR3 region has 15 residues. The V end was cut by 6 bases, the J end by 2 bases, with 16 bases between. Per germline, CDR1 SEHNR and CDR2 FQNEAQ (reference sequence). The CDR3: CASSNLSLPQETQYF. CDR3 coding DNA: TGTGCCAGCAGTAACCTCTCGCTGCCTCAAGAGACCCAGTACTTC.

The chain joins TRBV4-1 to TRBJ2-3; perhaps TRBD1 as D (6 bases). The CDR3 runs to 22 residues. Germline V gives CDR1 MGHRA, CDR2 YSYEKL. The ends were cut back, 6 bases at V and 0 bases at J, with 34 bases in the middle. The CDR3 loop reads CASRSRVNTNPFRDTSTDTQYF. In nucleotides, the CDR3 is TGCGCCAGCAGGAGTCGGGTCAACACGAATCCGTTCCGGGACACAAGCACAGATACGCAGTATTTT.

About this clonotype: A read error may produce the germline difference seen at one junction end. This rearrangement joins TRBV14 to TRBJ2-7; 7 positions match TRBD1. Germline CDR1 is SGHDN and CDR2 is FVKESK. The CDR3 runs 16 residues. The CDR3 region is CASSQIRGGSSYEQYF. The CDR3 DNA reads TGTGCCAGCAGCCAGATCCGAGGGGGCTCTTCCTATGAGCAGTACTTC.

V gene TRBV6-5 combines with J gene TRBJ2-1; the D gene is possibly TRBD2 (5 bases). Germline CDR1 MNHEY, CDR2 SVGAGI. CDR3 length equals 15 residues. The V end was cut by 4 bases, the J end by 0 bases, with 10 bases between. In DNA, the CDR3 is TGTGCCAGCAGTTTGTCCACTAGCTCCTACAATGAGCAGTTCTTC. Translated: CASSLSTSSYNEQFF.

This clonotype has more than one count but fewer than ten. The V gene is TRBV14, the J gene TRBJ2-1; 8 bases agree with TRBD2. Looked up from germline, CDR1 is SGHDN and CDR2 is FVKESK. The CDR3 loop spans 14 amino acids. V trimming: 7 bases; J trimming: 5 bases; junction bases outside the gene matches: 7. Here the CDR3 DNA reads TGTGCCAGCAAGGTTAGCGGGGAGAACAATGAGCAGTTCTTC. Amino acids: CASKVSGENNEQFF.

This clonotype came up a few times. This sequence joins TRBV20-1 and TRBJ2-1; D gene ambiguous. The ends were cut back, 6 bases at V and 8 bases at J, with 17 bases in the middle. The CDR3 runs 13 residues. Germline V gene data show CDR1 as DFQATT and CDR2 as SNEGSKA (reference sequence). The CDR3 DNA reads TGCAGTGCCACTCAGGAACCTAGGGATGAGCAGTTCTTC. Its protein product is CSATQEPRDEQFF.

The chain employs TRBV12-5 and TRBJ1-1; D call uncertain. Germline lookup yields CDR1 LGHNT and CDR2 FRNRAP. Trimming cost V 1 base and J 2 bases, with 5 bases left between them. This CDR3 contains 13 residues. This chain's CDR3 is CASGLGGNTEAFF. CDR3 coding DNA: TGTGCTAGTGGTTTGGGGGGTAACACTGAAGCTTTCTTT.